The entry that follows covers one TCR beta chain sequence. The sample originates from a study of cytomegalovirus exposure and HLA in healthy donors. The PCR contained 60 Vbeta and 13 Jbeta primers. This table comes from immunoSEQ multiplex PCR, and its TCRdb copy is limited to in-frame clones, with some not included. The sample lists roughly 130,000 clones, around 81% seen once, with about 0.63% in the top ten. The source is a man aged 18 to 30 in good health and CMV-seronegative. The source material was PBMCs.

DNA for the CDR3: TGTGCCAGTAGATCGTTAGGGGGACACAGCCGATATGAGCAGTTCTTC. This translates into CASRSLGGHSRYEQFF. The rearrangement joins TRBV19 to TRBJ2-1; D might be TRBD1 (6 bases). Deletions cut 6 bases from V and 8 bases from J, with 23 bases between. The CDR3 has 16 amino acids. Germline CDR1 and CDR2: LNHDA and SQIVND (reference sequence).